This entry describes one T cell receptor beta chain. What this receptor recognizes is not known. There are no base qualities to consult, and no much larger clone falls within one base. These data come from a study of T cells in Graves' hyperthyroidism and ophthalmopathy (dated by TCRdb to the late 2010s). Regarding the study in general: Peripheral blood samples were taken at initial diagnosis, before any treatment was given. TCR V-J signatures able to tell the groups apart were searched for in a discovery cohort of some 97 patients, of whom under 45 had Graves' ophthalmopathy and around 56 had stable Graves' hyperthyroidism. Prospective prediction of ophthalmopathy was tested in an independent validation cohort of 18 to 20 hyperthyroidism patients and 17 patients who later progressed to ophthalmopathy. For training and testing, the 100 or so patients in the discovery cohort were randomly divided in a 7:3 ratio. In roughly six Graves' hyperthyroidism patients, the study also compared T-cell repertoires from thyroid tissue with T-cell repertoires from blood. Once sampling was done, hyperthyroidism patients were given methimazole at a starting dose of 30 mg daily, whereas ophthalmopathy patients were given high-dose intravenous methylprednisolone. According to the paper, TCR Vbeta CDR3 sequencing was carried out on approximately 140 peripheral blood samples, which came from fewer than 50 ophthalmopathy, under 85 hyperthyroidism and roughly 17 progressor patients.

The TCR beta CDR3 regions were amplified from the RNA transcripts. For the first round of RT-PCR on the TCR CDR3, the HTBI primer set was used together with the Qiagen OneStep RT-PCR kit. The libraries were constructed in a second round of multiplex PCR and then size-selected and purified. The libraries were sequenced on an Illumina HiSeq2000 using paired-end 100 bp reads. On the study's bioinformatics: Raw data were processed with SOAPnuke, discarding reads with adapters, uncalled bases, mean Phred below 15, or no exact constant-primer or identifier match. COPE v1.2.5 was used to merge the high-quality paired reads, and each unique nucleotide sequence was defined as a clonotype. Clonotypes were aligned to IMGT TRBV, TRBD and TRBJ reference segments using MiTCR v1.1. The analysis included only V-J combinations with a frequency above 0.0001, which together covered 98% to 99.2% of the repertoires. The TCS score was defined as the ratio of F50 (clonal expansion) to E x V (chaos), calculated using BLOSUM62-based TCRdist between CDR3 peptides within each V-J. Welch's t-statistics and random forest reduced fewer than 600 V-J features to 13, which were used in a naive Bayes classifier (R e1071). TCRdb reprocessing: public reads trimmed at Q25 with fastp, clones called with MiXCR, in-frame beta chains kept. All rows with the same CDR3 protein become a single entry with the most common DNA and genes. The V and J calls and clone size come from TCRdb's table, not from the authors' own analysis. The table for this sample lists 540,000 or so distinct CDR3 sequences; roughly 14% of them were counted only once. The ten largest account for approximately 7% of the sample.

Study-wide findings and limitations: Sample size was not statistically predetermined, and blinding of investigators to group allocation was not performed. A model built on a 13 V-J signature distinguished ophthalmopathy from stable hyperthyroidism, reaching 85% to 90% sensitivity and around 81% specificity in cross-validation and 80%/75% in testing. Most expanded thyroid clonotypes (frequency above 0.001) were also detected in blood, suggesting blood repertoires may reflect thyroid immune responses. In validation, the model predicted progression to ophthalmopathy with approximately 70% sensitivity and 72% to 85% specificity, a median of about 6 months before onset.

Graves' hyperthyroidism was defined as stable when no progression to ophthalmopathy occurred over 18 months of follow-up. The hyperthyroidism patients were between 18 and 65 years old and newly diagnosed, with a disease duration of less than 2 months. Exclusion was applied to patients with uncontrolled infections, other autoimmune diseases, pregnancy or lactation. Diagnoses were established on the basis of clinical symptoms, serum thyroxine and TRAb, thyroid ultrasound, and orbital computed tomography. PBMCs were isolated from about 10 ml of fresh peripheral blood by Ficoll-Paque density gradient centrifugation. Trizol reagent was used to extract total RNA, and RNA quality was then checked on an Agilent 2100 Bioanalyzer. This TCR was recovered from a woman in her 30s with Graves' hyperthyroidism. The sample taken for sequencing was blood.

In nucleotide form, the sequence is TGCGCCAGCAGCCAAGAAGGACTAAGGTTCAAAGACGAGCAGTTCTTC. This is translated as CASSQEGLRFKDEQFF. The receptor chain draws on TRBV4-1 and TRBJ2-1; matching of 6 bases hints at TRBD2 as the D gene. V sheds 0 bases and J sheds 10 bases, leaving 19 bases between their ends. The CDR3, cysteine through phenylalanine, is 16 amino acids long. The DNA shown is the 48-base CDR3, in frame from base 1. CDR1 and CDR2, looked up from the germline V gene, are MGHRA and YSYEKL.